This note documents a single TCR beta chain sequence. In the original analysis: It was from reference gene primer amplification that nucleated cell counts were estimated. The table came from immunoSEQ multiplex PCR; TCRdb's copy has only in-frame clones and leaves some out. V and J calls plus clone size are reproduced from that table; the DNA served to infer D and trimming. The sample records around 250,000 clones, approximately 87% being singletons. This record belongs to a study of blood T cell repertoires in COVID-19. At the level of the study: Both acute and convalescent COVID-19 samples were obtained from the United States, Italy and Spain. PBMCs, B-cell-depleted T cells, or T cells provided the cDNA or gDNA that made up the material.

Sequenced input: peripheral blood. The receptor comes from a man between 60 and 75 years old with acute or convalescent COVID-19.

As DNA, the CDR3 is TGTGCCAGCAGCGTAGCGGGCGGGATAACCTACGAGCAGTACTTC. Residues: CASSVAGGITYEQYF. The rearrangement uses TRBV9 and TRBJ2-7, with D possibly TRBD2 on 6 matching bases. V lost 0 bases and J lost 2, with 12 bases in between. Germline-derived CDR1 and CDR2 are SGDLS and YYNGEE. This CDR3 is 15 amino acids long.